Listed here are 19 T cell receptor beta chains from one sample, sequenced in a study of regulatory T cells in long-lasting Graves disease. Time point noted: newly diagnosed GD, antithyroid drugs for less than 3 months. There was RNA extracted from PBMCs, and the TCR library was made from it. Building of the TCR beta libraries involved iRepertoire HTBI primers and Arm-PCR of CDR3 regions. TCRdb analysed the multiplex PCR reads with MiXCR anew, one entry per CDR3 protein. The table shows approximately 250,000 distinct CDR3 sequences, with 18% occurring only once. The material was peripheral blood mononuclear cells (PBMCs), obtained at new diagnosis, from a patient treated with antithyroid drugs. The receptors derive from a female donor with Graves disease.

This clonotype was observed many times. The chain recombines TRBV24-1 with TRBJ1-2; D unresolved. The germline V and J ends were trimmed by 4 bases and 8 bases, with 10 bases remaining between them. CDR1 KGHDR and CDR2 SFDVKD come from the germline V gene. The CDR3 extends over 12 amino acids. CDR3 DNA: TGTGCCACCAGTGACCCGCTAAACGGCTACACCTTC. Residues: CATSDPLNGYTF.

This clonotype was seen at least ten times. The genes are TRBV2 and TRBJ2-7; a weak D match, TRBD1 (6 bases). This CDR3 contains 12 residues. V was clipped by 6 bases and J by 7 bases, with 13 bases between them. Germline values: CDR1 SNHLY, CDR2 FYNNEI. CDR3 amino acids: CASSTGFGEQYF. CDR3 coding DNA: TGTGCCAGCAGCACAGGGTTCGGGGAGCAGTACTTC.

This chain joins TRBV9 and TRBJ2-7, with D possibly matching TRBD2 (6 bases). The CDR3 is made up of 17 amino acids. Deletions cut 4 bases from V and 0 bases from J, with 20 bases between. CDR1 is SGDLS, CDR2 YYNGEE, per germline. CDR3 nucleotide sequence: TGTGCCAGCAGCTTAAGGCAGACTAGGAACTCCTCCTACGAGCAGTACTTC. The encoded protein is CASSLRQTRNSSYEQYF. Full variable domain (missing parts from reference TRBV9 and TRBJ2-7): DSGVTQTPKHLITATGQRVTLRCSPRSGDLSVYWYQQSLDQGLQFLIQYYNGEERAKGNILERFSAQQFPDLHSELNLSSLELGDSALYFCASSLRQTRNSSYEQYFGPGTRLTVT.

Of note for this clonotype: This could be a read error, since a much larger clone is one nucleotide away. The V gene is TRBV30, the J gene TRBJ2-2; D not resolved. This CDR3 is 13 amino acids long. V was cut by 3 bases and J by 5 bases, with 10 bases left in between. The germline CDR1 and CDR2 sequences are GTSNPN and SVGIG (reference sequence). The DNA of the CDR3 is TGTGCCTGGAGGCCTGCTTGGACCGGGGAGCTGTTTTTT. Translated: CAWRPAWTGELFF.

This clonotype appeared many times. The rearrangement joins TRBV7-2 to TRBJ2-7, with TRBD2 as a possible D gene (6 bases). The germline V gene has CDR1 SGHTA and CDR2 FQGNSA. This CDR3 region has 15 residues. Trimming took 8 bases from V and 4 from J, leaving 21 bases between them. Here the CDR3 DNA reads TGTGCCAGCTCACTGACTAGTAGTCCCTCTTACGAGCAGTACTTC. Its protein product is CASSLTSSPSYEQYF.

This clonotype was seen ten or more times. The rearrangement uses TRBV3-1 and TRBJ1-1; 9 bases agree with TRBD1. The V gene's germline CDR1 is LGHDT and CDR2 YNNKEL (reference sequence). This CDR3 region has 14 residues. V was clipped by 1 base and J by 6 bases; unmatched bases: 3. The chain's CDR3 is CASSQAGQGPEAFF. CDR3 bases: TGTGCCAGCAGCCAAGCGGGACAGGGCCCTGAAGCTTTCTTT.

This clonotype was observed at least ten times. This chain connects TRBV10-1 to TRBJ2-5, with TRBD2 matching 8 bases. Germline-derived CDR1 and CDR2 are WNHNN and SYGVQD (reference sequence). J gave up 5 bases and V 2 bases, and 7 bases lay outside the gene matches. CDR3 length equals 15 residues. Written as DNA, the CDR3 is TGCGCCAGCAGTGAGAAGAATAGCGGGATCGAGACCCAGTACTTC. This sequence encodes CASSEKNSGIETQYF.

The table lists this clonotype with many counts. The V and J genes are TRBV6-1 and TRBJ2-2; TRBD2 aligns across 10 bases. The CDR3 loop spans 15 amino acids. Germline CDR1 and CDR2: MNHNS and SASEGT. With 6 bases clipped from V and 3 bases from J, the junction kept 4 bases outside the gene matches. The chain's CDR3 is CASRPLAGHTGELFF. CDR3 in DNA: TGTGCCAGCAGACCACTAGCGGGGCACACCGGGGAGCTGTTTTTT.

Regarding this clonotype: A much larger clone sits a single nucleotide away, making a read error possible. Here the CDR3 DNA reads TGTGCCAGCAGTCTCCAGTCCGAATACGAGCAGCACTTC. Residues: CASSLQSEYEQHF. The chain recombines TRBV28 with TRBJ2-7; no definite D call. CDR3 size: 13 residues. Germline CDR1 is MDHEN and CDR2 is SYDVKM. The variable domain in full, completed from reference TRBV28 and TRBJ2-7, reads DVKVTQSSRYLVKRTGEKVFLECVQDMDHENMFWYRQDPGLGLRLIYFSYDVKMKEKGDIPEGYSVSREKKERFSLILESASTNQTSMYLCASSLQSEYEQHFGPGTRLTVT.

This clonotype appeared many times. V is TRBV19 and J is TRBJ1-5, with no clear D. The CDR3 sequence is 16 residues long. From germline, CDR1 is LNHDA and CDR2 SQIVND (reference sequence). The V and J ends lost 5 bases and 3 bases respectively, with 17 bases between them. DNA for the CDR3: TGTGCCAGTAGTCCCCGGTATGGAGGGCACAATCAGCCCCAGCATTTT. Protein: CASSPRYGGHNQPQHF.

Worth noting for this clonotype: A read error may explain this, as a much larger clone is one base away. Here the CDR3 omits its conserved ending phenylalanine or tryptophan, so a read error is the likely source. The chain recombines TRBV7-8 with TRBJ2-3; 8 nucleotides align to TRBD2. The CDR3 runs 15 residues. Trimming cost V 4 bases and J 2 bases; bases outside gene matches: 5. The germline CDR1 and CDR2 sequences are SGHVS and FQNEAQ. For the CDR3, the DNA is TGTGCCAGCAGCTCTTCTAGCGGGTACACAGATACGCAGTATTCT. Translation: CASSSSSGYTDTQYS.

At least ten counts were recorded for this clonotype. The chain joins TRBV12-3 or TRBV12-4 to TRBJ1-5; possible D gene TRBD1, 6 bases. V dropped 5 bases and J dropped 3 bases, with 11 bases sitting between them. This CDR3 is 14 amino acids long. DNA for the CDR3: TGTGCCAGCAGTGAACAGGGAGACAATCAGCCCCAGCATTTT. It encodes CASSEQGDNQPQHF.

This clonotype was seen many times. The chain is built from TRBV30 and TRBJ2-2, with TRBD2 matching 7 bases. J lost 3 bases, V lost 5 bases, and 9 bases had no gene match. CDR1 GTSNPN and CDR2 SVGIG come from the germline V gene (reference sequence). The CDR3 extends over 15 amino acids. The CDR3 region has the DNA TGTGCCTGGGATGGGGAGGGGAGGTACACCGGGGAGCTGTTTTTT. Translated, it gives CAWDGEGRYTGELFF.

This clonotype was counted many times. The chain is built from TRBV11-2 and TRBJ1-2, with D possibly TRBD1 on 6 matching bases. The germline V and J ends were trimmed by 5 bases and 9 bases, with 13 bases remaining between them. This CDR3 has 12 amino acids. The V gene's germline CDR1 is SGHAT and CDR2 FQNNGV. CDR3: CASSEQGVSYTF. The CDR3 coding sequence is TGTGCCAGCAGCGAACAGGGTGTGAGCTACACCTTC. The full variable domain, completed using reference TRBV11-2 and TRBJ1-2, is EAGVAQSPRYKIIEKRQSVAFWCNPISGHATLYWYQQILGQGPKLLIQFQNNGVVDDSQLPKDRFSAERLKGVDSTLKIQPAKLEDSAVYLCASSEQGVSYTFGSGTRLTVV.

This clonotype was observed many times. The V gene is TRBV14, the J gene TRBJ2-3; no definite D call. V was trimmed by 4 bases and J by 6 bases, leaving 11 bases between them. The CDR3 runs to 13 residues. Germline CDR1 SGHDN, CDR2 FVKESK. The CDR3 here is CASSPAPRDTQYF. CDR3 DNA: TGTGCCAGCAGCCCCGCTCCCCGGGATACGCAGTATTTT.

Many counts were recorded for this clonotype. J is TRBJ1-1 and V is TRBV2; D not certain. The CDR3 consists of 14 residues. Per germline, CDR1 SNHLY and CDR2 FYNNEI. V dropped 8 bases and J dropped 5 bases, with 18 bases sitting between them. The CDR3 spells CASLAGPQRTEAFF. CDR3 DNA: TGTGCCAGCCTCGCCGGGCCTCAGAGGACTGAAGCTTTCTTT.

In its sample, this clonotype was seen many times. The rearrangement uses TRBV6-2 or TRBV6-3 and TRBJ2-2; D possibly matches TRBD1 or TRBD2 (6 bases each). CDR1 and CDR2 (germline): MNHEY, SVGEGT. This CDR3 is 14 amino acids long. V was trimmed by 2 bases and J by 5 bases, leaving 9 bases between them. Written as DNA, the CDR3 is TGTGCCAGCAGTTACGGAGGGGGAACCGGGGAGCTGTTTTTT. Translation: CASSYGGGTGELFF.

This clonotype has only one observation. The genes are TRBV28 and TRBJ2-1; TRBD2 is a possible D gene (5 bases). The CDR3 runs 14 residues. Trimming removed 5 bases from V and 8 bases from J, with 16 bases in between. Germline-derived CDR1 and CDR2 are MDHEN and SYDVKM. Written as DNA, the CDR3 is TGTGCCAGCAGTCCTTATGGGGAGATGGATGAGCAGTTCTTC. Protein sequence: CASSPYGEMDEQFF.

This clonotype was seen many times. The chain combines TRBV7-8 with TRBJ2-5; 7 bases are a match to TRBD2. V lost 5 bases to trimming and J lost 4 bases; unmatched junction nucleotides: 13. The length of the CDR3 is 16 residues. The V gene's germline CDR1 is SGHVS and CDR2 FQNEAQ. CDR3 nucleotide sequence: TGTGCCAGCAGCCCCCGGACTAGAAGTAAGGGAGAGACCCAGTACTTC. It translates to CASSPRTRSKGETQYF.